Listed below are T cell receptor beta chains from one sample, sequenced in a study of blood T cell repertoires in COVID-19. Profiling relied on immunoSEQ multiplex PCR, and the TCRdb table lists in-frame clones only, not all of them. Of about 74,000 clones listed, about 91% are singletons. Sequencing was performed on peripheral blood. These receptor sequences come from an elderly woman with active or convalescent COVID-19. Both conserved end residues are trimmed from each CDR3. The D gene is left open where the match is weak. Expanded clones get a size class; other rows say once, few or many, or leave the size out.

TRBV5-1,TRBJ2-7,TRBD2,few,ASSLKLAGAGYEQY
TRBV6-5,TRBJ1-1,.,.,ASSSRSGNTEAF
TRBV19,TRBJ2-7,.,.,ASSKNRVSPYEQY
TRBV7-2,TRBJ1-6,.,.,ASSLGGGDNSPLH
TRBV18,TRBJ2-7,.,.,ASSSLSDEQY
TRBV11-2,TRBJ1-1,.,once,ASSLDHQAEAF
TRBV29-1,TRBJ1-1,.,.,SGFAGKGYTEAF
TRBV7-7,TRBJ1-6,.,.,ASSLGGGNSPLH
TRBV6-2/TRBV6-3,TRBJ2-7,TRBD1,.,ASSYSLPGQVVNQQY
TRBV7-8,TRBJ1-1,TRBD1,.,ASSLERAGGYTEAF
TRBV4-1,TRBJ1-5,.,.,ASSPSPRQPNQPQH
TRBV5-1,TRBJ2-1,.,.,ASSTDGSSYNEQF
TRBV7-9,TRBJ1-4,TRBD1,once,ASSQGQGNSNEKLF
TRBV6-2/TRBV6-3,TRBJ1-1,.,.,ASSYSGGTTEAF
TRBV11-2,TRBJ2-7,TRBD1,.,ASSSGKGQGRGNEQY
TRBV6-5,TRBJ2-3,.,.,ASSPPTGTDTQY
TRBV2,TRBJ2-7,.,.,ASSRDFRTTYEQY
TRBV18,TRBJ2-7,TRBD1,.,ASSPDRGLYEQY
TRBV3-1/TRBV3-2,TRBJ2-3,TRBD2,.,ASSQGGPGRHSTDTQY
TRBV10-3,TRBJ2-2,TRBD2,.,AISETSGGNTGELF
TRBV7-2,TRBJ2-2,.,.,ASSRDFNTGELF
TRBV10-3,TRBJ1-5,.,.,AISESGARQPQH
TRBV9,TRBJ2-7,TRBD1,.,ASSVTTGSVYEQY
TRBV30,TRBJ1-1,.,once,AWSVRRRATEAF
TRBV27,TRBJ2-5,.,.,ASSPRAQETQY
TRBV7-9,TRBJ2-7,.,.,ASSSRRRGGLDEQY
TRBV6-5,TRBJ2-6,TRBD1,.,ASTEDRSGANVLT